The 28 T cell receptor beta chains reported below all come from one sample, sequenced in a study of T cells in Graves' hyperthyroidism and ophthalmopathy. The TCR beta CDR3 regions underwent amplification using RNA transcripts as the source. With the HTBI primer set, the TCR CDR3 went through a first round of RT-PCR. Via MiXCR, TCRdb re-called the multiplex PCR reads, giving one row per CDR3 protein. The sample records hundreds of thousands of distinct CDR3 sequences, about 15% being singletons. The sequencing input was blood. These TCRs come from a woman in her twenties or thirties with Graves' hyperthyroidism that later progressed to Graves' ophthalmopathy.

As regards this clonotype: The CDR3 does not close with the conserved phenylalanine or tryptophan, likely indicating a read error. This chain joins TRBV11-2 and TRBJ1-1, with TRBD1 identical over 8 bases. The CDR3 runs to 12 residues. V lost 5 bases to trimming and J lost 11 bases; unmatched junction nucleotides: 7. Germline lookup yields CDR1 SGHAT and CDR2 FQNNGV. The CDR3 loop reads CASSTRQGMAFL. The CDR3 region has the DNA TGTGCCAGCAGCACGAGACAGGGGATGGCTTTCCTT.

This clonotype was seen repeatedly, ten times or more. The gene calls are TRBV2 and TRBJ1-5; D possibly corresponds to TRBD1 (5 bases). The CDR3 extends over 15 amino acids. Germline CDR1 and CDR2: SNHLY and FYNNEI. Trimming took 7 bases from V and 2 from J, leaving 15 bases between them. The CDR3 loop reads CASTRQSTGNQPQHF. The CDR3 nucleotides are TGTGCCAGCACCCGACAGTCCACCGGCAATCAGCCCCAGCATTTT.

The CDR3 region is CASSIAHDNEQFF. The CDR3 DNA reads TGTGCCAGTAGTATAGCCCACGACAATGAGCAGTTCTTC. V is TRBV19 and J is TRBJ2-1; D remains ambiguous. Trimming pared 1 base from V and 5 bases from J, leaving 6 bases between. The CDR3 consists of 13 residues. CDR1 and CDR2 from the germline V gene are LNHDA and SQIVND (reference sequence).

By frequency in the sample, this clonotype is medium-sized. This chain connects TRBV11-2 to TRBJ2-7; the D is unclear. Trimming removed 4 bases at V and 12 bases at J, with 13 bases between. The CDR3 totals 11 residues. Germline CDR1 SGHAT, CDR2 FQNNGV. CDR3 DNA sequence: TGTGCCAGCAGCTGGTCAGCGTTACCGTACTTC. It encodes CASSWSALPYF.

This CDR3 reads CASGLETYEQYF. The CDR3 DNA reads as TGTGCTAGTGGTTTGGAGACCTACGAGCAGTACTTC. J is TRBJ2-7 and V is TRBV12-5; no reliable D call. The germline CDR1 and CDR2 sequences are LGHNT and FRNRAP. V shed 1 base and J shed 2 bases, with 3 bases lying between them. The CDR3 spans 12 residues.

This chain connects TRBV9 to TRBJ2-3, with TRBD2 identical over 10 bases. The CDR3 loop spans 17 amino acids. Germline V gene lookup returns CDR1 SGDLS and CDR2 YYNGEE. With V trimmed by 2 bases and J by 4 bases, 10 bases remained unmatched. The CDR3 region has the DNA TGTGCCAGCAGCGTGTGGAGCGGGAGGGCCACCGCAGATACGCAGTATTTT. Translating gives CASSVWSGRATADTQYF.

The sample holds many counts of this clonotype. This chain links TRBV30 with TRBJ1-2; D is unresolved. This CDR3 is 14 amino acids long. Trimming cost V 5 bases and J 3 bases, with 16 bases left between them. Germline CDR1 and CDR2: GTSNPN and SVGIG (reference sequence). This CDR3 is CAWAPGGEDYGYTF. CDR3 DNA sequence: TGTGCCTGGGCCCCCGGCGGGGAGGACTATGGCTACACCTTC.

This clonotype has a count of ten or more. J is TRBJ2-3 and V is TRBV7-9; 7 nucleotides agree with TRBD1. The CDR3 totals 14 residues. With 5 bases clipped from V and 4 bases from J, the junction kept 6 bases outside the gene matches. Germline V gene lookup returns CDR1 SEHNR and CDR2 FQNEAQ (reference sequence). The CDR3 DNA follows: TGTGCCAGCAGCCCCCCTAGGGGGCCAGATACGCAGTATTTT. It codes for CASSPPRGPDTQYF.

In its sample, this clonotype was seen many times. The J gene is TRBJ2-1, the V gene TRBV7-6, with TRBD2 identical over 9 bases. Germline CDR1 is SGHVS and CDR2 is FNYEAQ. The V segment lost 1 base and the J segment 1 base; nucleotides outside the gene matches: 5. The length of the CDR3 is 17 residues. CDR3 sequence (DNA): TGTGCCAGCAGCTTAGGTGCCCTAGCGGGATCCTACAATGAGCAGTTCTTC. Its translation is CASSLGALAGSYNEQFF.

This clonotype was counted ten times or more. This sequence joins TRBV20-1 and TRBJ1-4; D gene ambiguous. The length of the CDR3 is 11 residues. With 6 bases removed from V and 8 bases from J, the gap between germline ends came to 10 bases. From germline, CDR1 is DFQATT and CDR2 SNEGSKA (reference sequence). The CDR3 DNA reads as TGCAGTGCGCCGAGCGGCGAAAAACTGTTTTTT. Translated: CSAPSGEKLFF.

This clonotype was detected many times. The V call is TRBV20-1, the J call TRBJ2-3; 10 bases map to TRBD2. The V gene's germline CDR1 is DFQATT and CDR2 SNEGSKA (reference sequence). The CDR3 is made up of 16 amino acids. The CDR3 DNA reads TGCAGGGGCGGGTCGAGCGGGAGGGCCGGGGAAGATACGCAGTATTTT. Residues: CRGGSSGRAGEDTQYF.

This clonotype was counted at least ten times. This chain uses TRBV20-1 with TRBJ2-5; 14 bases line up with TRBD2. The CDR3 is 15 residues long. Trimming at V came to 6 bases and at J to 1 base, leaving 4 bases not matched to a gene. CDR1 and CDR2 (germline): DFQATT, SNEGSKA (reference sequence). In DNA form, the CDR3 reads TGCAGTGCCTCGGGACTAGCGGGAGCCCAAGAGACCCAGTACTTC. This codes for CSASGLAGAQETQYF.

This clonotype was observed a handful of times. The genes are TRBV19 and TRBJ2-7; D not certain. Between the trimmed V and J ends, which lost 6 bases and 6 bases, there was a span of 15 bases. The CDR3 runs 13 residues. Per the germline V gene, CDR1 is LNHDA and CDR2 is SQIVND (reference sequence). CDR3 loop: CASRKNLGAEQYF. The CDR3 DNA reads as TGTGCCAGTAGGAAGAACTTGGGCGCCGAGCAGTACTTC.

This clonotype showed up many times. The gene calls are TRBV2 and TRBJ1-2; no clear D. The length of the CDR3 is 12 residues. V lost 7 bases and J 4 bases, leaving 10 bases between the germline ends. Germline V gene sequence: CDR1 SNHLY, CDR2 FYNNEI. The CDR3 nucleotides read TGTGCCAGCACCCCGGGCCTCTATGGCTACACCTTC. Protein product: CASTPGLYGYTF.

This clonotype has ten or more counts. This chain connects TRBV5-6 to TRBJ1-4; TRBD1 agrees at 10 bases. Losses at the gene ends were 4 bases for V and 10 bases for J; bases not matched to a gene: 7. The CDR3 contains 14 residues. The germline CDR1 and CDR2 sequences are SGHDT and YYEEEE. The CDR3 protein is CASSDGTGDGKLFF. The CDR3 nucleotides are TGTGCCAGCAGCGACGGGACAGGGGACGGAAAACTGTTTTTT.

This clonotype was recorded many times. The CDR3 is CASSPGQGNTEAFF. CDR3 coding DNA: TGTGCCAGCAGCCCGGGACAGGGGAACACTGAAGCTTTCTTT. The chain couples TRBV18 to TRBJ1-1, with 9 bases fitting TRBD1. Germline V gene data show CDR1 as KGHSH and CDR2 as LQKENI. Losses at the gene ends were 8 bases for V and 1 base for J; bases not matched to a gene: 5. There are 14 residues in the CDR3.

This clonotype was picked up a small number of times. The rearrangement links TRBV10-1 to TRBJ2-7; TRBD1 matches 8 bases. With V trimmed by 3 bases and J by 4 bases, 5 bases remained unmatched. Per the germline V gene, CDR1 is WNHNN and CDR2 is SYGVQD (reference sequence). This CDR3 is built from 14 residues. Here the CDR3 DNA reads TGCGCCAGCAGTGACCGGACAGGGAGGTACGAGCAGTACTTC. It is translated as CASSDRTGRYEQYF.

This clonotype was detected ten times or more. The chain couples TRBV28 to TRBJ2-7; the match to TRBD2 covers 7 bases. The J segment lost 4 bases and the V segment lost 3 bases, leaving 12 bases of the junction unmatched. Germline lookup yields CDR1 MDHEN and CDR2 SYDVKM. CDR3 length: 16 residues. The DNA for the CDR3 is TGTGCCAGCAGTTTGTTTGGGGGGGAGATTTGGTACGAGCAGTACTTC. It codes for CASSLFGGEIWYEQYF. The full variable domain, rest sourced from reference TRBV28 and TRBJ2-7, is DVKVTQSSRYLVKRTGEKVFLECVQDMDHENMFWYRQDPGLGLRLIYFSYDVKMKEKGDIPEGYSVSREKKERFSLILESASTNQTSMYLCASSLFGGEIWYEQYFGPGTRLTVT.

This clonotype was observed many times. The chain joins TRBV7-2 to TRBJ2-7, with 7 bases matching TRBD2. J lost 2 bases, V lost 5 bases, and 9 bases had no gene match. The CDR3 covers 15 residues. CDR1 SGHTA and CDR2 FQGNSA come from the germline V gene. The CDR3 protein is CASSPGGTDTYEQYF. The CDR3 nucleotides are TGTGCCAGCAGCCCCGGGGGGACGGACACCTACGAGCAGTACTTC.

To note about this clonotype: An end of the junction differs from the germline gene, which may be a read error. This chain connects TRBV28 to TRBJ2-3; TRBD2 aligns across 7 bases. The CDR3 runs 15 residues. Germline V gene sequence: CDR1 MDHEN, CDR2 SYDVKM. The CDR3 DNA follows: TGTGCCGGCAGCCAATATAGCGGGAGCACAGATACGCAGTATTTT. Translation: CAGSQYSGSTDTQYF.

Comment on this clonotype: Just one base apart from a much larger clone, this may be a read error. The chain carries TRBV24-1 and TRBJ2-2; D gene ambiguous. Germline lookup yields CDR1 KGHDR and CDR2 SFDVKD. Trimming cost V 4 bases and J 6 bases, with 5 bases left between them. The CDR3 is 12 amino acids. CDR3 protein: CATSEGSGELFF. For the CDR3, the DNA is TGTGCCACCAGTGAGGGGTCCGGGGAGCTGTTTTTT.

Turning to this clonotype: The junction and the germline gene differ at one end; a read error may be behind it. J is TRBJ2-7 and V is TRBV4-3; TRBD2 agrees at 10 bases. Germline assignment: CDR1 LGHNA and CDR2 YSLEER. This CDR3 contains 16 residues. CDR3 region: CASSLGRTSGFYEHYF. For the CDR3, the DNA is TGCGCCAGCAGCCTAGGGAGGACTAGCGGCTTCTACGAGCACTACTTC.

The rearrangement joins TRBV20-1 to TRBJ2-6; D is uncertain. Trimming removed 5 bases from V and 0 bases from J, with 11 bases in between. Germline-derived CDR1 and CDR2 are DFQATT and SNEGSKA (reference sequence). This CDR3 is 15 amino acids long. The CDR3 reads CSAGRMLSGANVLTF. CDR3 DNA: TGCAGTGCTGGTCGGATGCTCTCTGGGGCCAACGTCCTGACTTTC.

This clonotype was seen many times. The chain couples TRBV20-1 to TRBJ2-7; D unresolved. Trimming pared 0 bases from V and 3 bases from J, leaving 12 bases between. The CDR3 loop spans 14 amino acids. Germline V gene data show CDR1 as DFQATT and CDR2 as SNEGSKA (reference sequence). CDR3 bases: TGCAGTGCTAGAGACCGCAGGTCAAGCTACGAGCAGTACTTC. Translation gives CSARDRRSSYEQYF.

At least ten counts were recorded for this clonotype. This chain connects TRBV7-9 to TRBJ2-7; 9 bases are a match to TRBD1. The CDR3 is 14 amino acids. Germline loops: CDR1 SEHNR, CDR2 FQNEAQ (reference sequence). V lost 5 bases, J lost 3 bases, and 5 bases stayed unmatched. As DNA, the CDR3 is TGTGCCAGCAGCAGGGGACAGGGAAACTACGAGCAGTACTTC. Its translation is CASSRGQGNYEQYF.

This clonotype occurred a few times. The chain recombines TRBV18 with TRBJ2-7, with D uncertain. The CDR3 has 16 residues. Per germline, CDR1 KGHSH and CDR2 LQKENI. V was cut by 3 bases and J by 6 bases, with 21 bases left in between. In DNA, the CDR3 is TGTGCCAGCTCACCCCGTGAATATACAGCGTTGGGCGAGCAGTACTTC. This gives the protein CASSPREYTALGEQYF.

This clonotype appeared many times. V is TRBV7-2 and J is TRBJ2-7; D gene ambiguous. Germline CDR1 reads SGHTA; CDR2 reads FQGNSA. The CDR3 sequence is 14 residues long. Deletions cut 5 bases from V and 3 bases from J, with 14 bases between. The CDR3 here is CASSPPEAGYEQYF. CDR3 nucleotides: TGTGCCAGCAGCCCCCCCGAAGCTGGCTACGAGCAGTACTTC.

Regarding this clonotype: This may stem from a read error, because a much larger clone lies one nucleotide away. The chain couples TRBV6-1 to TRBJ2-2; no reliable D call. CDR3 length: 15 amino acids. Germline V gene lookup returns CDR1 MNHNS and CDR2 SASEGT. V was pared by 3 bases and J by 2 bases, with 10 bases between. DNA for the CDR3: TGTGCCAGCAGTGAGTGCAGGCCCAACACCGGGGAGCTGTTTTTT. This encodes CASSECRPNTGELFF.